Listed below are T cell receptor beta chains from one sample, sequenced in a study of blood T cell repertoires in COVID-19. Data came from immunoSEQ multiplex PCR; TCRdb stores just in-frame clones and leaves some out. The sample includes around 150,000 clones, about three quarters of them seen just once. The sequencing sample was made of peripheral blood. Receptor source: a man in his 60s with acute or convalescent COVID-19. Both conserved end residues are trimmed from each CDR3. Each record gives: V gene, clone size, CDR3 protein. Clone size is not always given. Where it is, it says once, few, many or a class for expanded clones.

>TRBV5-1|-
ASSYYTDGELF
>TRBV7-9|-
ASGSGTGKETQY
>TRBV11-2|-
ASSLGGGLQETQY
>TRBV2|-
ASSEAGRGDYGYT
>TRBV5-1|-
ASSADRGNSPLH
>TRBV2|-
ASSADRTGANVLT
>TRBV5-4|few
ASSFRGGYGYT
>TRBV3-1/TRBV3-2|-
ASSQLQEAF
>TRBV2|-
ASSVGQGYTEAF
>TRBV11-2|-
ASRTSGGLSSYEQY
>TRBV7-2|once
ASSSSGGGNTIY
>TRBV24-1|once
ATSGGRGGNEQF